The next 22 T cell receptor beta chains were all read from a single sample in a study of T cell responses to AZD1222 COVID-19 vaccine. Sequencing used immunoSEQ multiplex PCR; TCRdb keeps in-frame clones, though not all of them. The sample records fewer than 90,000 clones, 90% to 95% being singletons. The input for sequencing was peripheral blood, taken 28 days after the second AZD1222 dose. The receptors shown here come from an adult who received the AZD1222 COVID-19 vaccine.

The V call is TRBV2, the J call TRBJ2-4; 8 positions agree with TRBD2. Germline loops: CDR1 SNHLY, CDR2 FYNNEI. V trimming: 3 bases; J trimming: 12 bases; junction bases outside the gene matches: 10. This CDR3 region has 14 residues. CDR3 sequence: CASSELGRDGDQYF. The CDR3 DNA reads TGTGCCAGCAGTGAGCTCGGGAGGGACGGGGATCAGTACTTC.

The V gene is TRBV11-3, the J gene TRBJ2-7; the D gene could be TRBD1 or TRBD2 (5 bases each). The CDR3 covers 14 residues. V lost 5 bases to trimming and J lost 5 bases, with 16 bases between them. Per germline, CDR1 SGHNT and CDR2 YENEEA. The CDR3 here is CASSPRGTNNEQYF. The CDR3 DNA is TGTGCCAGCAGCCCCCGAGGGACGAATAACGAGCAGTACTTC.

This chain uses TRBV18 with TRBJ1-6; the D gene is possibly TRBD1 (5 bases). Trimming cost V 3 bases and J 8 bases, with 11 bases left between them. Looked up from germline, CDR1 is KGHSH and CDR2 is LQKENI. This CDR3 comprises 14 residues. The DNA of the CDR3 is TGTGCCAGCTCACCCCGGGGGGGGTATTCACCCCTCCACTTT. This gives the protein CASSPRGGYSPLHF.

This chain links TRBV6-6 with TRBJ1-2; D remains ambiguous. In germline, CDR1 is MNHNY, CDR2 SVGAGI (reference sequence). This CDR3 spans 14 amino acids. The V end was cut by 2 bases, the J end by 2 bases, with 9 bases between. CDR3 sequence (DNA): TGTGCCAGCAGTTACGTTGGCCAGAACTATGGCTACACCTTC. It encodes CASSYVGQNYGYTF.

This clone was seen just once. The chain carries TRBV5-5 and TRBJ2-5, with D perhaps matching TRBD1 (6 bases). The V gene lost 1 base and the J gene lost 1 base, with 8 bases spanning the gap. Germline V CDR1 and CDR2: SGHKS, YYEKEE (reference sequence). The CDR3 length is 14 residues. The CDR3 DNA reads TGTGCCAGCAGCTTGACAGGGTCCCAAGAGACCCAGTACTTC. It yields the protein CASSLTGSQETQYF.

This chain links TRBV3-1 (or the pseudogene TRBV3-2) with TRBJ2-7; maybe TRBD2 (5 bases). The germline V gene encodes CDR1 LGHDT and CDR2 YNNKEL (reference sequence). The germline V and J ends were trimmed by 0 bases and 4 bases, with 10 bases remaining between them. The CDR3 extends over 14 amino acids. The CDR3: CASSQEGSRYEQYF. The CDR3 DNA is TGTGCCAGCAGCCAAGAGGGGAGTAGGTACGAGCAGTACTTC.

This rearrangement joins TRBV3-1 (or the pseudogene TRBV3-2) to TRBJ2-1, with 8 bases that match TRBD1. The CDR3 runs to 15 residues. Trimming removed 5 bases from V and 2 bases from J; junction bases left unmatched: 5. CDR1 and CDR2 from the germline V gene are LGHDT and YNNKEL (reference sequence). This CDR3 is CASSYGTGTYNEQFF. The CDR3 region has the DNA TGTGCCAGCAGCTACGGGACAGGAACCTACAATGAGCAGTTCTTC.

The rearrangement joins TRBV9 to TRBJ1-6, with D possibly TRBD1 on 5 matching bases. The germline V and J ends were trimmed by 4 bases and 8 bases, with 7 bases remaining between them. The CDR3 extends over 12 amino acids. Germline V gene lookup returns CDR1 SGDLS and CDR2 YYNGEE. The CDR3 is CASSQGDSPLHF. CDR3 coding DNA: TGTGCCAGCAGCCAGGGAGATTCACCCCTCCACTTT.

The chain employs TRBV27 and TRBJ2-2; D uncertain. The CDR3 contains 12 residues. Germline CDR1 and CDR2: MNHEY and SMNVEV (reference sequence). Between the trimmed V and J ends, which lost 2 bases and 6 bases, there was a span of 4 bases. The CDR3 sequence is CASSLGSGELFF. CDR3 nucleotides: TGTGCCAGCAGTTTAGGATCCGGGGAGCTGTTTTTT.

In this sample, this clone turned up once. The chain employs TRBV7-6 and TRBJ2-7; 11 bases are shared with TRBD1. The CDR3 loop spans 16 amino acids. Germline CDR1 reads SGHVS; CDR2 reads FNYEAQ. V lost 0 bases, J lost 2 bases, and 3 bases stayed unmatched. The CDR3 DNA reads as TGTGCCAGCAGCTTAGCCGCGGGACAGGGGGCCTACGAGCAGTACTTC. Residues: CASSLAAGQGAYEQYF.

The rearrangement links TRBV5-5 to TRBJ1-2, with D possibly matching TRBD1 (5 bases). In germline, CDR1 is SGHKS, CDR2 YYEKEE (reference sequence). V was trimmed by 0 bases and J by 5 bases, leaving 14 bases between them. The CDR3 spans 15 residues. Here the CDR3 reads CASSLAGAGWYGYTF. CDR3 DNA: TGTGCCAGCAGCTTGGCCGGGGCAGGGTGGTATGGCTACACCTTC.

This chain uses TRBV7-8 with TRBJ1-5; the D is unclear. CDR3 length equals 14 residues. Germline V gene lookup returns CDR1 SGHVS and CDR2 FQNEAQ. With 2 bases removed from V and 6 bases from J, the gap between germline ends came to 11 bases. The chain's CDR3 is CASSLTLWGQPQHF. The CDR3 region has the DNA TGTGCCAGCAGCTTAACCCTCTGGGGTCAGCCCCAGCATTTT. Looking up the rest from reference TRBV7-8 and TRBJ1-5 gives the full variable domain: GAGVSQSPRYKVAKRGQDVALRCDPISGHVSLFWYQQALGQGPEFLTYFQNEAQLDKSGLPSDRFFAERPEGSVSTLKIQRTQQEDSAVYLCASSLTLWGQPQHFGDGTRLSIL.

The rearrangement joins TRBV18 to TRBJ1-5, with 7 bases matching TRBD1. This CDR3 comprises 15 residues. The J segment lost 6 bases and the V segment lost 0 bases, leaving 5 bases of the junction unmatched. Germline V gene lookup returns CDR1 KGHSH and CDR2 LQKENI. Here the CDR3 DNA reads TGTGCCAGCTCACCACCAGACAGGGCTGGTCAGCCCCAGCATTTT. This gives the protein CASSPPDRAGQPQHF.

This clone is a singleton in its sample. This chain connects TRBV10-3 to TRBJ1-6, with D possibly matching TRBD1 (5 bases). V shed 6 bases and J shed 1 base, with 10 bases lying between them. The CDR3 is 15 residues long. Germline CDR1 ENHRY, CDR2 SYGVKD. The CDR3 coding sequence is TGTGCCATCAGCGCGGGGGATTCCTATAATTCACCCCTCCACTTT. It translates to CAISAGDSYNSPLHF.

The rearrangement links TRBV6-4 to TRBJ2-1, with 10 bases fitting TRBD1. The J segment lost 4 bases and the V segment lost 2 bases, leaving 8 bases of the junction unmatched. The CDR3 extends over 17 amino acids. CDR1 is MRHNA, CDR2 SNTAGT, per germline. The CDR3 is CASSDGAGQGFYNEQFF. The CDR3 DNA sequence: TGTGCCAGCAGTGACGGGGCGGGACAGGGGTTTTACAATGAGCAGTTCTTC.

V and J are TRBV7-2 and TRBJ1-3; tentative D call: TRBD1 (6 bases). This CDR3 is 15 amino acids long. Germline V gene sequence: CDR1 SGHTA, CDR2 FQGNSA. V was pared by 5 bases and J by 4 bases, with 15 bases between. The DNA of the CDR3 is TGTGCCAGCAGCCCCTCTGGGACACGAGGAAACACCATATATTTT. Protein: CASSPSGTRGNTIYF.

V usage is TRBV28 and J usage is TRBJ2-7; D tentatively reads TRBD1 or TRBD2 (5 bases each). The germline V gene has CDR1 MDHEN and CDR2 SYDVKM. The CDR3 totals 15 residues. Trimming removed 6 bases from V and 2 bases from J, with 17 bases in between. CDR3 loop: CASSQFPGRTYEQYF. As DNA, the CDR3 is TGTGCCAGCAGCCAATTTCCGGGACGGACCTACGAGCAGTACTTC. The full variable domain, rest sourced from reference TRBV28 and TRBJ2-7, is DVKVTQSSRYLVKRTGEKVFLECVQDMDHENMFWYRQDPGLGLRLIYFSYDVKMKEKGDIPEGYSVSREKKERFSLILESASTNQTSMYLCASSQFPGRTYEQYFGPGTRLTVT.

This chain connects TRBV6-5 to TRBJ1-2; 7 nucleotides line up with TRBD1. CDR3 length: 12 residues. The V segment lost 6 bases and the J segment 4 bases; nucleotides outside the gene matches: 2. In germline, CDR1 is MNHEY, CDR2 SVGAGI. CDR3 residues: CASRDRAYGYTF. The CDR3 bases are TGTGCCAGCAGAGACAGGGCCTATGGCTACACCTTC.

The chain combines TRBV19 with TRBJ2-7; D may be TRBD1 (5 bases). CDR1 and CDR2 (germline): LNHDA, SQIVND (reference sequence). The CDR3 length is 12 residues. Trimming took 6 bases from V and 3 from J, leaving 9 bases between them. For the CDR3, the DNA is TGTGCCAGTAGCGACAGCATCTACGAGCAGTACTTC. Amino acids: CASSDSIYEQYF.

CDR3 coding DNA: TGCGCCAGCAGCACTAACTCAGACCCCCTGGGAGCTTTCTTT. Its translation is CASSTNSDPLGAFF. The V and J genes are TRBV5-1 and TRBJ1-1; D gene unclear. This CDR3 region has 14 residues. CDR1 is SGHRS, CDR2 YFSETQ, per germline. The V and J ends lost 4 bases and 10 bases respectively, with 20 bases between them.

This chain connects TRBV18 to TRBJ1-2; 7 nucleotides line up with TRBD1. The length of the CDR3 is 14 residues. Germline V gives CDR1 KGHSH, CDR2 LQKENI. The junction had 1 base not matched to a gene; V was cut back by 3 bases and J by 0 bases. This CDR3 is CASSPQGANYGYTF. The CDR3, as DNA: TGTGCCAGCTCACCTCAGGGGGCTAACTATGGCTACACCTTC.

The J gene is TRBJ1-5, the V gene TRBV28; 7 nucleotides align to TRBD1. With 6 bases clipped from V and 8 bases from J, the junction kept 13 bases outside the gene matches. Germline loops: CDR1 MDHEN, CDR2 SYDVKM. The CDR3 length is 15 residues. CDR3 amino acids: CASRAQGLKSEPQHF. Here the CDR3 DNA reads TGTGCCAGCAGGGCACAGGGGTTGAAGTCGGAGCCCCAGCATTTT.